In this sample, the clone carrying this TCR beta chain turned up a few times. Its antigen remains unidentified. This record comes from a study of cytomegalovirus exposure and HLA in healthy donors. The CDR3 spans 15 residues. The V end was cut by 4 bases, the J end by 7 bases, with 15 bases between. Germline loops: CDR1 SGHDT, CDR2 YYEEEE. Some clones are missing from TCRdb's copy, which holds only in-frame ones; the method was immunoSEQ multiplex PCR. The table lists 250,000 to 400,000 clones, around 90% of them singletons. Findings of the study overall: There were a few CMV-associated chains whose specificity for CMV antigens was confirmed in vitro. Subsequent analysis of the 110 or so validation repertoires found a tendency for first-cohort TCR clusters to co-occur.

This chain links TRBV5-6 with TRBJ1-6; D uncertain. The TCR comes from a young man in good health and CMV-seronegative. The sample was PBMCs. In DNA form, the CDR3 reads TGTGCCAGCAGCCCATTGGGGAGATGGAATTCACCCCTCCACTTT. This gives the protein CASSPLGRWNSPLHF.